A single sample gave rise to the 16 T cell receptor beta chains below, sequenced in a study of T cells in Graves' hyperthyroidism and ophthalmopathy (dated by TCRdb to between 2018 and 2021). The method behind the library was multiplex PCR. The data were produced on an Illumina HiSeq 2000. Amplification of TCR beta CDR3 regions was carried out from RNA transcripts. A first-round RT-PCR of the TCR CDR3 used the HTBI primer set with the Qiagen OneStep RT-PCR kit. Clones were called with MiXCR by TCRdb after fastp trimmed the public reads at Q25, and only in-frame beta chains were retained. Here each entry gathers all rows of one CDR3 protein and keeps the most common genes and DNA. This sample holds fewer than 650,000 distinct CDR3 sequences; around 13% were observed only once. The leading ten clones occupy about 14% of the sample. The sequencing sample was made of blood. These receptors all stem from a woman aged 40 to 50 with Graves' hyperthyroidism.

This clonotype was counted ten times or more. This rearrangement joins TRBV28 to TRBJ2-7; TRBD1 matches 8 bases. The germline V gene has CDR1 MDHEN and CDR2 SYDVKM. This CDR3 comprises 16 residues. V trimming: 6 bases; J trimming: 3 bases; junction bases outside the gene matches: 13. The CDR3 DNA is TGTGCCAGCAGCTCATTACCCCCGGGACAGGACTACGAGCAGTACTTC. Translated: CASSSLPPGQDYEQYF. Filled out from reference TRBV28 and TRBJ2-7, the complete variable domain reads DVKVTQSSRYLVKRTGEKVFLECVQDMDHENMFWYRQDPGLGLRLIYFSYDVKMKEKGDIPEGYSVSREKKERFSLILESASTNQTSMYLCASSSLPPGQDYEQYFGPGTRLTVT.

The chain joins TRBV12-3 or TRBV12-4 to TRBJ2-7, with D uncertain. Trimming removed 4 bases at V and 4 bases at J, with 8 bases between. This CDR3 is built from 12 residues. CDR3 sequence reads: CASSSMRYEQYF. The CDR3 DNA reads TGTGCCAGCAGTTCAATGCGGTACGAGCAGTACTTC.

CDR3 sequence: CATRSRGTNTGELFF. Here the CDR3 DNA reads TGTGCCACCAGGAGTCGGGGGACTAACACCGGGGAGCTGTTTTTT. The chain links TRBV24-1 to TRBJ2-2, with D perhaps TRBD2 (6 bases). This CDR3 is 15 amino acids long. Germline V gene lookup returns CDR1 KGHDR and CDR2 SFDVKD. The V and J ends lost 7 bases and 2 bases respectively, with 13 bases between them.

This sequence joins TRBV5-4 and TRBJ2-7; 8 bases are a match to TRBD1. Per the germline V gene, CDR1 is SGHNT and CDR2 is YYREEE (reference sequence). The V and J ends lost 2 bases and 3 bases, in that order; junction bases with no gene match: 4. CDR3 length equals 14 residues. This CDR3 reads CASSLQGVHYEQYF. DNA for the CDR3: TGTGCCAGCAGCTTACAGGGGGTACACTACGAGCAGTACTTC.

The rearrangement uses TRBV9 and TRBJ2-2; D is ambiguous. V was cut by 4 bases and J by 2 bases, with 9 bases left in between. There are 14 residues in the CDR3. The germline gives CDR1 SGDLS, CDR2 YYNGEE. For the CDR3, the DNA is TGTGCCAGCAGCACCACTACTAACACCGGGGAGCTGTTTTTT. Translation gives CASSTTTNTGELFF.

This clonotype has at least ten counts. This rearrangement joins TRBV7-6 to TRBJ2-1; D is unclear. Trimming stripped 5 bases from V and 0 bases from J, with 11 bases between. Germline CDR1 and CDR2: SGHVS and FNYEAQ. The CDR3 is made up of 15 amino acids. The CDR3 sequence: CASSPIADSYNEQFF. The CDR3 DNA reads as TGTGCCAGCAGCCCAATAGCAGACTCCTACAATGAGCAGTTCTTC. The full variable domain, completed using reference TRBV7-6 and TRBJ2-1, is GAGVSQSPRYKVTKRGQDVALRCDPISGHVSLYWYRQALGQGPEFLTYFNYEAQQDKSGLPNDRFSAERPEGSISTLTIQRTEQRDSAMYRCASSPIADSYNEQFFGPGTRLTVL.

This clonotype was seen repeatedly, ten times or more. The V and J genes are TRBV27 and TRBJ1-6; D gene unclear. Germline lookup yields CDR1 MNHEY and CDR2 SMNVEV (reference sequence). CDR3 length: 14 amino acids. Trimming removed 3 bases from V and 7 bases from J, with 10 bases in between. The DNA of the CDR3 is TGTGCCAGCAGTTTCTCCGCGTTAAATTCACCCCTCCACTTT. This encodes CASSFSALNSPLHF.

This clonotype was seen many times. The chain joins TRBV6-1 to TRBJ1-1, with D possibly being TRBD1 (6 bases). Germline assignment: CDR1 MNHNS and CDR2 SASEGT. Deletions cut 5 bases from V and 4 bases from J, with 17 bases between. CDR3 length: 15 amino acids. DNA of the CDR3: TGTGCCAGCAGTTATTCCACAGGGAGGGCCACTGAAGCTTTCTTT. This codes for CASSYSTGRATEAFF.

Ten or more counts support this clonotype. V usage is TRBV2 and J usage is TRBJ2-3; TRBD2 aligns across 12 bases. J was trimmed by 2 bases and V by 6 bases; bases with no gene match: 3. From germline, CDR1 is SNHLY and CDR2 FYNNEI. This CDR3 region has 15 residues. The CDR3 protein is CASRSSGRDTDTQYF. In DNA, the CDR3 is TGTGCCAGCAGGTCTAGCGGGAGGGACACAGATACGCAGTATTTT. The full variable domain, rest sourced from reference TRBV2 and TRBJ2-3, is EPEVTQTPSHQVTQMGQEVILRCVPISNHLYFYWYRQILGQKVEFLVSFYNNEISEKSEIFDDQFSVERPDGSNFTLKIRSTKLEDSAMYFCASRSSGRDTDTQYFGPGTRLTVL.

The chain couples TRBV27 to TRBJ2-1; no reliable D call. This CDR3 contains 15 residues. V was pared by 6 bases and J by 6 bases, with 18 bases between. Germline-derived CDR1 and CDR2 are MNHEY and SMNVEV (reference sequence). The CDR3 spells CASRPAVGRINEQFF. The CDR3 DNA is TGTGCCAGCAGGCCCGCGGTCGGCCGGATCAATGAGCAGTTCTTC.

This clonotype was counted ten times or more. The J gene is TRBJ1-1, the V gene TRBV30; D is unresolved. The germline V gene has CDR1 GTSNPN and CDR2 SVGIG (reference sequence). Between the trimmed V and J ends, which lost 3 bases and 2 bases, there was a span of 10 bases. There are 13 residues in the CDR3. The CDR3 sequence is CAWRKTTNTEAFF. CDR3 DNA: TGTGCCTGGAGAAAGACAACCAACACTGAAGCTTTCTTT. The variable domain in full, completed from reference TRBV30 and TRBJ1-1, reads SQTIHQWPATLVQPVGSPLSLECTVEGTSNPNLYWYRQAAGRGLQLLFYSVGIGQISSEVPQNLSASRPQDRQFILSSKKLLLSDSGFYLCAWRKTTNTEAFFGQGTRLTVV.

V usage is TRBV4-1 and J usage is TRBJ1-3, with D tentatively TRBD1 (5 bases). Germline CDR1 MGHRA, CDR2 YSYEKL. The CDR3 extends over 15 amino acids. Trimming cost V 0 bases and J 0 bases, with 6 bases left between them. CDR3 loop: CASSQDGGSGNTIYF. The CDR3 DNA follows: TGCGCCAGCAGCCAAGATGGGGGCTCTGGAAACACCATATATTTT.

As concerns this clonotype: This clone may be a read error of a much larger clone one base away. The CDR3 DNA sequence: TGTGCCAGCAGTCCCCTTGAAGGTTTTGAAGCTTTCTTT. It yields the protein CASSPLEGFEAFF. The rearrangement uses TRBV12-3 or TRBV12-4 and TRBJ1-1; D unresolved. The CDR3 spans 13 residues. The V end was cut by 5 bases, the J end by 7 bases, with 14 bases between.

This clonotype was recorded at least ten times. This chain connects TRBV5-1 to TRBJ2-1, with D possibly TRBD2 on 6 matching bases. The CDR3 covers 16 residues. The V gene lost 5 bases and the J gene lost 7 bases, with 22 bases spanning the gap. Germline V lookup: CDR1 SGHRS, CDR2 YFSETQ. CDR3 DNA: TGCGCCAGCAGAGTCTCCGATCGGGCGGGGTATAATGAGCAGTTCTTC. It codes for CASRVSDRAGYNEQFF. Full variable domain (outside the CDR3, taken from reference TRBV5-1 and TRBJ2-1): KAGVTQTPRYLIKTRGQQVTLSCSPISGHRSVSWYQQTPGQGLQFLFEYFSETQRNKGNFPGRFSGRQFSNSRSEMNVSTLELGDSALYLCASRVSDRAGYNEQFFGPGTRLTVL.

This clonotype was counted ten times or more. The chain employs TRBV28 and TRBJ2-3; 9 nucleotides line up with TRBD1. CDR3 length: 16 amino acids. Germline values: CDR1 MDHEN, CDR2 SYDVKM. With V trimmed by 5 bases and J by 1 base, 7 bases remained unmatched. The CDR3 here is CASSPTGQGGTDTQYF. The CDR3 DNA is TGTGCCAGCAGTCCTACGGGACAGGGCGGCACAGATACGCAGTATTTT.

This clonotype was seen at least ten times. The chain links TRBV7-2 to TRBJ2-3, with D perhaps TRBD1 or TRBD2 (5 bases each). The germline V and J ends were trimmed by 1 base and 3 bases, with 8 bases remaining between them. The CDR3 loop spans 14 amino acids. The germline CDR1 and CDR2 sequences are SGHTA and FQGNSA. In nucleotides, the CDR3 is TGTGCCAGCAGCTTAGGCTGGGGGACAGATACGCAGTATTTT. This gives the protein CASSLGWGTDTQYF.